This T cell receptor beta chain was sequenced in a study of cytomegalovirus exposure and HLA in healthy donors. Findings and caveats of the study: Indistinguishable V segments, including TRBV6-2 and TRBV6-3, were excluded.

Looked up from germline, CDR1 is MNHEY and CDR2 is SVGAGI. Trimming took off 4 bases at V and 6 bases at J, with 13 bases between the two ends. The CDR3 runs 13 residues. 60 Vbeta and 13 Jbeta primers were used in PCR. In the original workflow: A later analysis counted 80 million or so unique TCR beta chains, some 12 million shared. Profiled with immunoSEQ multiplex PCR; TCRdb holds only in-frame clones, not every one. The V and J calls and clone size are taken from that table; D and trimming were inferred from the DNA. The sample has 60,000 to 70,000 clones; around 80% are singletons. Details on this clone: The antigen is undetermined.

The origin of this receptor is a woman in her 30s in good health and CMV-seronegative. The sequencing input was PBMCs. V gene TRBV6-5 combines with J gene TRBJ2-7, with D possibly matching TRBD1 (6 bases). This chain's CDR3 is CASSSRGGFEQYF. CDR3 in DNA: TGTGCCAGCAGTTCCCGTGGGGGCTTCGAGCAGTACTTC.